Given below is one T cell receptor beta chain in context. Its antigen is unknown. Losses at the gene ends were 5 bases for V and 9 bases for J; bases not matched to a gene: 12. The CDR3 sequence is 14 residues long. The germline gives CDR1 SGHVS, CDR2 FQNEAQ. The sample originates from a study of T cells after yellow fever vaccination. Findings of the study overall: Peak timing came faster in the weaker secondary response, day 5 versus 15. In post-booster samples, most primary-vaccination clones reappeared (about 95% CD4, 75% to 90% CD8).

TCRdb re-derived calls from the 5' RACE reads in MiXCR, one entry per CDR3 protein. The profile shows roughly 310,000 distinct CDR3 sequences, 8.5% to 9% of them singletons. The sample was PBMCs, taken on the day of the first yellow fever vaccination. The sequence came from a man aged 18 to 35 who received the YFV17D yellow fever vaccine. The V and J genes are TRBV7-8 and TRBJ1-2, with 7 bases aligning to TRBD1. The CDR3 DNA reads TGTGCCAGCAGCCCTCCCTGGGACAGTAGGAGCTACACCTTC. Protein product: CASSPPWDSRSYTF.